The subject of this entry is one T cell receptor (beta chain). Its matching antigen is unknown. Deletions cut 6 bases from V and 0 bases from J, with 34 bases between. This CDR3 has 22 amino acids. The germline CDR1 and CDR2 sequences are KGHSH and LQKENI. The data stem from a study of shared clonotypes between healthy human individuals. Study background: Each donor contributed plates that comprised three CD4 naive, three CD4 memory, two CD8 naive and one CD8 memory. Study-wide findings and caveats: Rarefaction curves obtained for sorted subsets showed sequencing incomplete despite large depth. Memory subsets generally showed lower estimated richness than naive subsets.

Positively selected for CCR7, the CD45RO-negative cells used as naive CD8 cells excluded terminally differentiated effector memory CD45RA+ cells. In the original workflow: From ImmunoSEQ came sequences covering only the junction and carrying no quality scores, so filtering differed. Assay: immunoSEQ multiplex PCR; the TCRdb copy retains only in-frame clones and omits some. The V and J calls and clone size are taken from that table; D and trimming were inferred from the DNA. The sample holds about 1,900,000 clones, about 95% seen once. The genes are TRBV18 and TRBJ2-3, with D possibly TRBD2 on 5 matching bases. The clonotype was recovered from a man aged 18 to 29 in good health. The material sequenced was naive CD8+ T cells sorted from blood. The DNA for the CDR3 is TGTGCCAGCTCCCCGAGATGGGCGGGCCTTTCCCAGACATCGACTAGCACAGATACGCAGTATTTT. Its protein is CASSPRWAGLSQTSTSTDTQYF.